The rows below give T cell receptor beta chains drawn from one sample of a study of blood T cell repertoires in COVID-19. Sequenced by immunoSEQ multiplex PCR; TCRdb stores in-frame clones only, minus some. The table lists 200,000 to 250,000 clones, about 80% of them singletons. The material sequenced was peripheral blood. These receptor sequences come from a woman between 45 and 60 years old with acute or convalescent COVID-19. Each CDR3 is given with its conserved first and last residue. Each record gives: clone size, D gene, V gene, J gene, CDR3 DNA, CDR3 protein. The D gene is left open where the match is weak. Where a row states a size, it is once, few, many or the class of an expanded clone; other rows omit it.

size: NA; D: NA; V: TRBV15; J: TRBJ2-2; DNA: TGTGCCACCAGCAGGGTGGAGGGTATTGATACCGGGGAGCTGTTTTTT; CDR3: CATSRVEGIDTGELFF
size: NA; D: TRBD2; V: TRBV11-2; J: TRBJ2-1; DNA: TGTGCCAGCAAGGCGGGGGGGCTGTTTGAGCAGTTCTTC; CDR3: CASKAGGLFEQFF
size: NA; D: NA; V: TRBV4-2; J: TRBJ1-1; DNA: TGTGCCAGCAGCCAAGATCAGATCGCAGGGGTCACTGAAGCTTTCTTT; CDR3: CASSQDQIAGVTEAFF
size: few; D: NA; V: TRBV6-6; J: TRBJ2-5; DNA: TGTGCCAGCAAGAGTGGACGCGGGGTCGAAACCCAGTACTTC; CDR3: CASKSGRGVETQYF
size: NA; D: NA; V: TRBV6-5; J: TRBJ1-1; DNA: TGTGCCAGGAAGTTCGACGAACAGGGTTTCACTGAAGCTTTCTTT; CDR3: CARKFDEQGFTEAFF
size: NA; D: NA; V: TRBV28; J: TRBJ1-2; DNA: TGTGCCAGCAGTCCGGGTGGACAGCCGGCGGAGTATGGCTACACCTTC; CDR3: CASSPGGQPAEYGYTF
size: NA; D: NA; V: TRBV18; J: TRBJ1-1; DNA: TGTGCCAGCTCACCGGAAACGGGGACACACCGAAGTGAAGCTTTCTTT; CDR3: CASSPETGTHRSEAFF
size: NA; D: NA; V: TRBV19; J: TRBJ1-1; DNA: TGTGCCAGTAGTATGGAGACTGAAGCTTTCTTT; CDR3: CASSMETEAFF
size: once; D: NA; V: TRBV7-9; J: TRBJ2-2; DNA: TGTGCCAGCAGCTTGCAAGGCCCAGGCCCCGGGGAGCTGTTTTTT; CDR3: CASSLQGPGPGELFF
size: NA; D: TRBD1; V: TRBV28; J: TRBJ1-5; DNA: TGTGCCACCGTATGGACAGGCGATAGCAATCAGCCCCAGCATTTT; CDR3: CATVWTGDSNQPQHF
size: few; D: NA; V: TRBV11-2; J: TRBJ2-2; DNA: TGTGCCAGCAGCTTAGGACTTAACACCGGGGAGCTGTTTTTT; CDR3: CASSLGLNTGELFF
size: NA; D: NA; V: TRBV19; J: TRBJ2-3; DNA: TGTGCCAGTAACCGGGGCGGGGGCACAGATACGCAGTATTTT; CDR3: CASNRGGGTDTQYF
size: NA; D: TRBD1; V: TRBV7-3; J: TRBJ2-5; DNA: TGTGCCAGTGCTTTCGGGGACAGAAAAGAGACCCAGTACTTC; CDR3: CASAFGDRKETQYF
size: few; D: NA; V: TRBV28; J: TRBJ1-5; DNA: TGTGCCAGCAGGGACACTTTAAATCAGCCCCAGCATTTT; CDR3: CASRDTLNQPQHF
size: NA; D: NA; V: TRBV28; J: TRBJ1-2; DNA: TGTGCCAGCAGTAGACGGGATTATGGCTACACCTTC; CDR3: CASSRRDYGYTF
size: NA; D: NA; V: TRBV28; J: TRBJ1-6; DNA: TGTGCCAGCAGTTTGGGCGGCGGGAAGACACCCCTCCACTTT; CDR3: CASSLGGGKTPLHF
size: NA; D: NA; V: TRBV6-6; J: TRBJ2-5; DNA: TGTGCCAGCCGGGAGCAAGAGACCCAGTACTTC; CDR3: CASREQETQYF
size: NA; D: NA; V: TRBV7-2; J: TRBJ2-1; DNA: TGTGCCAGCAGCATTGGGCGAAACTACAATGAGCAGTTCTTC; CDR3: CASSIGRNYNEQFF
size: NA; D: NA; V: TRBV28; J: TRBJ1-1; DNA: TGTGCCAGCAGTTCCCAAGACCCGGGGGAACCTGAAGCTTTCTTT; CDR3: CASSSQDPGEPEAFF
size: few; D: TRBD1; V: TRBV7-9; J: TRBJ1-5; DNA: TGTGCCAGCAGCTTAAAGGGGGCCGAGCAGCCCCAGCATTTT; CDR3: CASSLKGAEQPQHF
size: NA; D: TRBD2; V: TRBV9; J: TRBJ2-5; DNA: TGTGCCAGCAGCTCCAGAGGAGCGGGGTCCCGAGAGACCCAGTACTTC; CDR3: CASSSRGAGSRETQYF
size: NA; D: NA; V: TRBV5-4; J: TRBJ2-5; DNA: TGTGCCAGCTATACTAGCTCTCAAGAGACCCAGTACTTC; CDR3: CASYTSSQETQYF
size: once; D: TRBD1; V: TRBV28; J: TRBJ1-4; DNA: TGTGCCAGCAGGCGGGGACAGGACGAAAAACTGTTTTTT; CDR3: CASRRGQDEKLFF
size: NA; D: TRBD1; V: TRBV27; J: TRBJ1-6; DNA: TGTGCCAGCAGGGCCGGGACAGGGGGTCGGGCGCTCCACTTT; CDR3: CASRAGTGGRALHF
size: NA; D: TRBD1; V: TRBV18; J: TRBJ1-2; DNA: TGTGCCAGCTCGTCTCTCGGGACAGGGCTCAACTATGGCTACACCTTC; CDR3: CASSSLGTGLNYGYTF
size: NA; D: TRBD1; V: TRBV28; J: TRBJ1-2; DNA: TGTGCCAGCAGTAGATTGGGACAGGTTTTTGGCTACACCTTC; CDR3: CASSRLGQVFGYTF
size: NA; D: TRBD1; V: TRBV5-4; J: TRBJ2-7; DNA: TGTGCCAGCAGCCCTAACAGGGGAACCTACGAGCAGTACTTC; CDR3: CASSPNRGTYEQYF
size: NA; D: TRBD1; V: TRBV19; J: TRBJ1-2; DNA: TGTGCCAGTAGTAAACCGGGACAGCGTAACTATGGCTACACCTTC; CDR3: CASSKPGQRNYGYTF
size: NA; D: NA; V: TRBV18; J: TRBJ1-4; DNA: TGTGCCAGCTCACCACAGGGGGAACCCCAAGAAAAACTGTTTTTT; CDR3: CASSPQGEPQEKLFF
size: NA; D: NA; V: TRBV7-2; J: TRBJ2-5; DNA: TGTGCCAGCAGCTTTCAGGGGGGAGAGACCCAGTACTTC; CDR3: CASSFQGGETQYF
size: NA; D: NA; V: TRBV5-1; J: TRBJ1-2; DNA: TGCGCCAGCAGCTTGGGCGGAATTGATGGCTACACCTTC; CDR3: CASSLGGIDGYTF
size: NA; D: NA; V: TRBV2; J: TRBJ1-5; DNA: TGTGCCAGCAACGCAGGGGAGGGTCAGCCCCAGCATTTT; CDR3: CASNAGEGQPQHF
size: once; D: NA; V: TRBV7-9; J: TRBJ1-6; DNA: TGTGCCAGCAGCTTAACAGATACCAATTCACCCCTCCACTTT; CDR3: CASSLTDTNSPLHF
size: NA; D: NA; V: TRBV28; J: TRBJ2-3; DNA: TGTGCCAGCGGGGCCCCGGACGGAAGCACAGATACGCAGTATTTT; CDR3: CASGAPDGSTDTQYF
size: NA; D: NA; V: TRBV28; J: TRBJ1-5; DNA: TGTGCCAGCAGTCCGAATCAGCCCCAGCATTTT; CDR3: CASSPNQPQHF
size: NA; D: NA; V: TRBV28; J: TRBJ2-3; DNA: TGTGCCAGCAGGATACAGGGAGCCGTAGATACGCAGTATTTT; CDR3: CASRIQGAVDTQYF
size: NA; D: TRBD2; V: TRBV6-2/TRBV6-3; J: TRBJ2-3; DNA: TGTGCCAGCAGCTGGACTAGCGGGGGGAACACAGATACGCAGTATTTT; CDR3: CASSWTSGGNTDTQYF
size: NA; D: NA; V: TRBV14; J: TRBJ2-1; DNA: TGTGCCAGCAGCCTACGACTGGACAATGAGCAGTTCTTC; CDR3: CASSLRLDNEQFF
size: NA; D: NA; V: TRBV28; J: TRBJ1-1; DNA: TGTGCCAGCAGTTTATATCCGACTGAAGCTTTCTTT; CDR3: CASSLYPTEAFF
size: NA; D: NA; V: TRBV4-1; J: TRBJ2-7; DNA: TGCGCCAGCAGCCAATCAACCTACGGGGAGCAGTACTTC; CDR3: CASSQSTYGEQYF